This T cell receptor (beta chain) was profiled in a study of cytomegalovirus exposure and HLA in healthy donors. Generated by immunoSEQ multiplex PCR, the TCRdb table keeps only in-frame clones and is missing some. The data hold 150,000 to 200,000 clones, with 86% observed a single time. Sequencing used PBMCs. The source of this sequence is a woman between 18 and 30 years old in good health and CMV-seronegative.

The CDR3 is CASSSTSSYNEQFF. In nucleotides, the CDR3 is TGTGCCAGCAGCAGCACGAGTTCCTACAATGAGCAGTTCTTC. The gene calls are TRBV7-8 and TRBJ2-1; no clear D gene. The germline V gene has CDR1 SGHVS and CDR2 FQNEAQ. This CDR3 spans 14 amino acids. V lost 5 bases to trimming and J lost 1 base, with 9 bases between them.